This T cell receptor beta chain was sequenced for a study of cytomegalovirus exposure and HLA in healthy donors. Whole-study results and caveats: In a later analysis, HLA-associated TCR beta chains were more clonally expanded than equally common others. Reportedly, HLA-A and HLA-B alleles of most subjects were accurately predicted from TCR beta.

Researchers ran the PCR with 60 Vbeta and 13 Jbeta primers. Using immunoSEQ multiplex PCR, the repertoire was profiled, and TCRdb retains in-frame clones only, with some absent. The table lists about 270,000 clones, under 80% of them singletons. Looked up from germline, CDR1 is GTSNPN and CDR2 is SVGIG (reference sequence). Deletions cut 2 bases from V and 5 bases from J, with 9 bases between. The CDR3 contains 12 residues. The sample holds one count of this clone. Its antigen is unknown. The sequencing sample was made of PBMCs. This sequence joins TRBV30 and TRBJ1-1; D is uncertain. The sequence came from a female donor in good health and CMV-seronegative. The CDR3 DNA sequence: TGTGCCTGGAGTACCTCGGGTACTGAAGCTTTCTTT. This gives the protein CAWSTSGTEAFF.